This is a list of T cell receptor beta chains from one sample in a study of blood T cell repertoires in COVID-19. The method was immunoSEQ multiplex PCR; TCRdb's version includes in-frame clones alone and lacks a portion of them. The table has about 68,000 clones, around 85% seen once. The specimen was peripheral blood. Receptors originate from an older woman with acute or convalescent COVID-19. Both conserved end residues are part of each CDR3. The D gene is left open where the match is weak. Clone size appears in some rows only: once, few, many, or a class for an expanded clone.

NA TRBJ1-6 NA TRBV28 CASNLRGDHNSPLHF TGTGCCAGCAACCTTCGGGGGGACCATAATTCACCCCTCCACTTT
once TRBJ2-3 TRBD2 TRBV2 CASTKRGAGDTQYF TGTGCCAGCACGAAGCGGGGGGCGGGAGATACGCAGTATTTT
NA TRBJ1-6 NA TRBV5-1 CASSLAGVSYNSPLHF TGCGCCAGCAGCTTGGCGGGGGTCTCCTATAATTCACCCCTCCACTTT
NA TRBJ1-3 NA TRBV15 CATSRGQSGNTIYF TGTGCCACCAGCAGAGGACAGTCTGGAAACACCATATATTTT
once TRBJ2-7 NA TRBV6-1 CASSEAVAGVYEQYF TGTGCCAGCAGTGAAGCTGTCGCAGGGGTGTACGAGCAGTACTTC
NA TRBJ1-1 TRBD1 TRBV4-2 CASSQEGGRRGTEAFF TGTGCCAGCAGCCAAGAAGGGGGCCGGAGGGGTACTGAAGCTTTCTTT
few TRBJ1-5 NA TRBV5-1 CASRRDTGTNQPQHF TGCGCCAGCAGACGGGACACAGGGACCAATCAGCCCCAGCATTTT
NA TRBJ1-3 NA TRBV2 CASTLISGNTIYF TGTGCCAGCACTCTAATCTCTGGAAACACCATATATTTT
NA TRBJ2-7 TRBD2 TRBV2 CASRLAGFEQYF TGTGCCAGCCGACTAGCGGGATTCGAGCAGTACTTC
NA TRBJ1-2 NA TRBV27 CASSLDRYYGYTF TGTGCCAGCAGTTTGGACAGATACTATGGCTACACCTTC
NA TRBJ1-2 NA TRBV18 CASSPARGWGYTF TGTGCCAGCTCACCAGCCAGGGGCTGGGGCTACACCTTC
NA TRBJ1-4 NA TRBV15 CATSRGQGMNEKLFF TGTGCCACCAGCAGAGGCCAGGGGATGAATGAAAAACTGTTTTTT
few TRBJ1-5 NA TRBV18 CASSATENQPQHF TGTGCCAGCTCAGCTACAGAGAATCAGCCCCAGCATTTT
NA TRBJ1-1 TRBD1 TRBV4-1 CASSPGQGWTEAFF TGCGCCAGCAGCCCGGGACAGGGATGGACTGAAGCTTTCTTT
NA TRBJ1-3 NA TRBV28 CASTGEPRAGNTIYF TGTGCCAGCACAGGGGAACCGAGGGCTGGAAACACCATATATTTT
NA TRBJ2-1 TRBD2 TRBV4-1 CASSQGLADYNEQFF TGCGCCAGCAGCCAAGGGCTAGCGGACTACAATGAGCAGTTCTTC
NA TRBJ1-4 NA TRBV9 CASSVSWGGEKLFF TGTGCCAGCAGCGTCAGTTGGGGGGGTGAAAAACTGTTTTTT
NA TRBJ2-7 TRBD1 TRBV13 CASSLGVGQGSEYEQYF TGTGCCAGCAGCTTAGGAGTGGGACAGGGATCGGAATACGAGCAGTACTTC
NA TRBJ1-2 NA TRBV29-1 CSVGQAGYTF TGCAGCGTTGGACAGGCTGGCTACACCTTC
NA TRBJ1-1 NA TRBV10-3 CAISATGAEAFF TGTGCCATCAGCGCGACTGGAGCGGAAGCTTTCTTT
NA TRBJ1-5 TRBD1 TRBV9 CASSATLDRGGQPQHF TGTGCCAGCAGCGCGACTTTGGACAGGGGGGGTCAGCCCCAGCATTTT
NA TRBJ2-1 TRBD2 TRBV4-1 CASSQGLAGMRGEQFF TGCGCCAGCAGCCAAGGACTAGCGGGTATGAGAGGTGAGCAGTTCTTC
few TRBJ2-7 NA TRBV18 CASSLQDEQYF TGTGCCAGCTCACTACAGGACGAGCAGTACTTC
NA TRBJ2-1 TRBD2 TRBV4-1 CASSQLWLLAGGNNEQFF TGCGCCAGCAGCCAACTTTGGCTCTTAGCGGGAGGAAACAATGAGCAGTTCTTC
NA TRBJ2-3 NA TRBV7-9 CASSLTATDTQYF TGTGCCAGCAGCTTGACAGCTACAGATACGCAGTATTTT
NA TRBJ2-1 NA TRBV7-3 CASSLSGVGAPYNEQFF TGTGCCAGCAGCTTATCGGGAGTTGGTGCCCCCTACAATGAGCAGTTCTTC
NA TRBJ1-1 NA TRBV20-1 CSASHPEPSQAFF TGCAGTGCTAGTCACCCAGAACCCTCTCAAGCTTTCTTT
NA TRBJ2-3 NA TRBV3-1/TRBV3-2 CASSQAPPDSPQISTDTQYF TGTGCCAGCAGCCAAGCCCCCCCGGACAGTCCCCAGATTAGCACAGATACGCAGTATTTT
NA TRBJ1-3 NA TRBV14 CASSQVGGVRLSRSGNTIYF TGTGCCAGCAGCCAAGTTGGGGGGGTACGTCTGTCTCGCTCTGGAAACACCATATATTTT
NA TRBJ2-3 TRBD1 TRBV19 CASSSGRTGFPPDTQYF TGTGCCAGTAGTAGTGGGAGGACAGGGTTCCCTCCAGATACGCAGTATTTT
NA TRBJ1-5 NA TRBV27 CASSLFSRQPQHF TGTGCCAGCAGTTTATTTTCCAGGCAGCCCCAGCATTTT
once TRBJ1-5 TRBD1 TRBV6-5 CASKDRAYSQPQHF TGTGCCAGCAAAGACAGGGCGTATAGTCAGCCCCAGCATTTT
NA TRBJ1-4 TRBD1 TRBV6-6 CASSYPGQNEKLFF TGTGCCAGCAGTTACCCGGGACAGAATGAAAAACTGTTTTTT
NA TRBJ2-4 TRBD1 TRBV7-9 CASSHPTGTANIQYF TGTGCCAGCAGCCACCCGACCGGGACAGCAAACATTCAGTACTTC
NA TRBJ1-4 NA TRBV29-1 CSVRVTTNEKLFF TGCAGCGTTCGGGTTACAACTAATGAAAAACTGTTTTTT
NA TRBJ1-2 TRBD1 TRBV13 CASSLEGGGGYGYTF TGTGCCAGCAGCTTAGAAGGGGGCGGTGGCTATGGCTACACCTTC
NA TRBJ2-7 TRBD1 TRBV5-6 CASSLAGQPYEQYF TGTGCCAGCAGCTTGGCGGGACAGCCCTACGAGCAGTACTTC
NA TRBJ2-2 NA TRBV7-3 CASSLSGNTGELFF TGTGCCAGCAGCTTATCGGGGAACACCGGGGAGCTGTTTTTT
NA TRBJ2-7 TRBD2 TRBV7-8 CASTAGSGRNEQYF TGTGCCAGCACCGCCGGAAGCGGGAGGAACGAGCAGTACTTC
NA TRBJ1-2 NA TRBV5-1 CASSLGGSYGYTF TGCGCCAGCAGCTTAGGGGGTTCCTATGGCTACACCTTC
NA TRBJ1-5 NA TRBV19 CASSIRGTYSNQPQHF TGTGCCAGTAGTATCCGCGGCACCTATAGCAATCAGCCCCAGCATTTT
once TRBJ1-1 NA TRBV6-4 CASSDSGGGKAFF TGTGCCAGCAGTGACTCGGGCGGAGGAAAAGCTTTCTTT